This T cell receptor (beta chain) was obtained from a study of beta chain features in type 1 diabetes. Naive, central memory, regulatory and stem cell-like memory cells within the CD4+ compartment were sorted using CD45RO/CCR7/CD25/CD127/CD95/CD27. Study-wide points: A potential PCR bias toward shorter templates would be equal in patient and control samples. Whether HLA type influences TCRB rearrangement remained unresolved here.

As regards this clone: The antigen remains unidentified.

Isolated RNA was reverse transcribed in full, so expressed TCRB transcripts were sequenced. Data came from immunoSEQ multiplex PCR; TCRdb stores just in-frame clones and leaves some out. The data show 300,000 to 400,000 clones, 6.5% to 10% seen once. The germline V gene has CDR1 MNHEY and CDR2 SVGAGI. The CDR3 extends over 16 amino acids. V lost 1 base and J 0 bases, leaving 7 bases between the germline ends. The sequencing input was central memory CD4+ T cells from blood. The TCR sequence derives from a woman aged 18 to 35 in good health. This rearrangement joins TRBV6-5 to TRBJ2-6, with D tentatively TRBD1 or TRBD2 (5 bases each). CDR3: CASSYFGTSGANVLTF. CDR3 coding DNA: TGTGCCAGCAGTTACTTCGGGACCTCTGGGGCCAACGTCCTGACTTTC.